Below, 30 T cell receptor beta chains from the same sample are listed, as sequenced in a study of blood T cell repertoires in COVID-19. Only in-frame clones appear in the TCRdb table, and some are missing; sequencing was by immunoSEQ multiplex PCR. The sample includes about 140,000 clones, around three quarters seen only once; the top ten take approximately 17%. Sequencing input: peripheral blood. Source of these receptors: a man aged 45-65 years with acute or convalescent COVID-19.

This clone occurred a few times. The chain links TRBV5-1 to TRBJ2-3; 7 nucleotides agree with TRBD1. V lost 0 bases and J lost 5; bases outside the gene matches: 0. CDR1 and CDR2 from the germline V gene are SGHRS and YFSETQ. This CDR3 contains 13 residues. CDR3 nucleotide sequence: TGCGCCAGCAGCTTGGACAGGGGAGATACGCAGTATTTT. The encoded protein is CASSLDRGDTQYF.

The chain links TRBV5-4 to TRBJ2-7; 11 bases are a match to TRBD1. This CDR3 contains 16 residues. Germline V gene sequence: CDR1 SGHNT, CDR2 YYREEE (reference sequence). The V gene end was trimmed by 4 bases and the J gene end by 4 bases; junction bases not matched to a gene: 10. In DNA, the CDR3 is TGTGCCAGCAGCCTGCCTGGGACAGGGGGAATATACGAGCAGTACTTC. Residues: CASSLPGTGGIYEQYF.

This clone was counted a few times. Different DNA sequences within this sample yield the same CDR3. V usage is TRBV30 and J usage is TRBJ1-2; D gene unclear. This CDR3 is built from 11 residues. Germline assignment: CDR1 GTSNPN and CDR2 SVGIG (reference sequence). The ends were cut back, 3 bases at V and 6 bases at J, with 8 bases in the middle. The CDR3 is CAWSWENGYTF. The CDR3 DNA reads TGTGCCTGGAGCTGGGAGAATGGCTACACCTTC. The variable domain in full, with the rest retrieved from reference TRBV30 and TRBJ1-2, is SQTIHQWPATLVQPVGSPLSLECTVEGTSNPNLYWYRQAAGRGLQLLFYSVGIGQISSEVPQNLSASRPQDRQFILSSKKLLLSDSGFYLCAWSWENGYTFGSGTRLTVV.

V is TRBV7-5 and J is TRBJ1-6; TRBD1 is taken as the D call from the table, unchecked against the DNA. TRBV7-5 is a known pseudogene. This CDR3 spans 15 amino acids. CDR3 amino acids: CARSPPGQGSSPLHF. CDR3 coding DNA: TGTGCCAGAAGCCCCCCGGGACAGGGGAGTTCACCCCTCCACTTT.

This chain links TRBV2 with TRBJ2-2; 10 bases are shared with TRBD1. CDR1 SNHLY and CDR2 FYNNEI come from the germline V gene. This CDR3 region has 15 residues. Trimming cost V 5 bases and J 1 base; bases outside gene matches: 1. The chain's CDR3 is CASSRDRGNTGELFF. For the CDR3, the DNA is TGTGCCAGCAGTAGGGACAGGGGGAACACCGGGGAGCTGTTTTTT.

To note about this clone: The sample contains more than one DNA sequence encoding this CDR3. This chain links TRBV30 with TRBJ1-1; 8 nucleotides agree with TRBD1. With V trimmed by 0 bases and J by 1 base, 1 base remained unmatched. The germline gives CDR1 GTSNPN, CDR2 SVGIG (reference sequence). This CDR3 region has 14 residues. CDR3 in amino acids: CAWSVGTGNTEAFF. The CDR3 DNA is TGTGCCTGGAGTGTTGGGACAGGGAACACTGAAGCTTTCTTT.

The chain couples TRBV5-8 to TRBJ2-4; 8 positions match TRBD2. CDR1 and CDR2 from the germline V gene are SGHTS and YDEGEE. The CDR3 has 15 residues. J was trimmed by 4 bases and V by 0 bases; bases with no gene match: 3. This CDR3 is CASSLVQRGKNIQYF. The CDR3 DNA reads TGTGCCAGCAGCTTGGTACAGCGGGGGAAAAACATTCAGTACTTC.

V gene TRBV6-5 combines with J gene TRBJ2-1; possible D gene TRBD1, 5 bases. The germline gives CDR1 MNHEY, CDR2 SVGAGI. V shed 2 bases and J shed 0 bases, with 8 bases lying between them. This CDR3 is built from 15 residues. For the CDR3, the DNA is TGTGCCAGCAGTTACGGGGCTAACTCCTACAATGAGCAGTTCTTC. Protein sequence: CASSYGANSYNEQFF.

This clone was found a few times. The V gene is TRBV5-1, the J gene TRBJ1-2; 10 bases align to TRBD1. Germline V CDR1 and CDR2: SGHRS, YFSETQ. CDR3 length: 17 residues. Trimming cost V 4 bases and J 0 bases; bases outside gene matches: 9. CDR3 bases: TGCGCCAGCAGCCCTAGACAGGGGGCTAATTCTAACTATGGCTACACCTTC. It is translated as CASSPRQGANSNYGYTF.

The chain carries TRBV2 and TRBJ2-3, with 8 bases lining up with TRBD2. Trimming cost V 7 bases and J 2 bases; bases outside gene matches: 2. Germline V gives CDR1 SNHLY, CDR2 FYNNEI. The CDR3 is made up of 13 amino acids. This CDR3 is CASIGGATDTQYF. CDR3 nucleotide sequence: TGTGCCAGCATCGGGGGGGCCACAGATACGCAGTATTTT.

The chain carries TRBV20-1 and TRBJ2-7; the match to TRBD2 covers 7 bases. V shed 3 bases, J shed 4 bases, and the junction held 9 bases outside the gene matches. CDR1 DFQATT and CDR2 SNEGSKA come from the germline V gene (reference sequence). This CDR3 has 14 residues. The chain's CDR3 is CSASFMTSPYEQYV. CDR3 coding DNA: TGCAGTGCTAGTTTTATGACTAGCCCTTACGAGCAGTACGTC.

V is TRBV5-1 and J is TRBJ2-2, with TRBD2 as a possible D gene (5 bases). Germline V CDR1 and CDR2: SGHRS, YFSETQ. The CDR3 covers 16 residues. The V and J ends lost 0 bases and 1 base respectively, with 10 bases between them. This CDR3 is CASSLETGWNTGELFF. The CDR3 bases are TGCGCCAGCAGCTTGGAGACGGGATGGAACACCGGGGAGCTGTTTTTT.

This clone has a single count. The chain recombines TRBV14 with TRBJ1-6; 8 bases are a match to TRBD1. Germline V lookup: CDR1 SGHDN, CDR2 FVKESK. The CDR3 covers 13 residues. J was trimmed by 9 bases and V by 4 bases; bases with no gene match: 2. The CDR3 DNA reads as TGTGCCAGCAGCCCGGACAGGGTTTCACCCCTCCACTTT. This sequence encodes CASSPDRVSPLHF.

This rearrangement joins TRBV11-2 to TRBJ2-1; 8 bases fit TRBD2. Losses at the gene ends were 6 bases for V and 4 bases for J; bases not matched to a gene: 5. The germline CDR1 and CDR2 sequences are SGHAT and FQNNGV. This CDR3 is built from 14 residues. CDR3 in amino acids: CASSSPGGYNEQFF. CDR3 DNA sequence: TGTGCCAGCAGTTCCCCGGGGGGGTACAATGAGCAGTTCTTC.

The table lists this clone with a count of one. The rearrangement uses TRBV6-5 and TRBJ2-1; D is unresolved. CDR3 length equals 12 residues. V was pared by 8 bases and J by 7 bases, with 12 bases between. Germline V lookup: CDR1 MNHEY, CDR2 SVGAGI. The CDR3 spells CASRRNRNEQFF. CDR3 nucleotides: TGTGCCAGCCGTCGAAACCGGAATGAGCAGTTCTTC.

V usage is TRBV18 and J usage is TRBJ1-1; tentatively, D is TRBD1 (5 bases). CDR1 and CDR2 from the germline V gene are KGHSH and LQKENI. This CDR3 is 15 amino acids long. V gave up 1 base and J gave up 1 base, with 10 bases separating them. CDR3 bases: TGTGCCAGCTCACCACAAGGTACAGGGAACACTGAAGCTTTCTTT. Amino acids: CASSPQGTGNTEAFF.

The chain employs TRBV27 and TRBJ2-2; D ambiguous. Trimming stripped 2 bases from V and 4 bases from J, with 8 bases between. The V gene's germline CDR1 is MNHEY and CDR2 SMNVEV (reference sequence). The CDR3 length is 14 residues. In DNA form, the CDR3 reads TGTGCCAGCAGTTTAAGGCGGTTCACCGGGGAGCTGTTTTTT. Its protein is CASSLRRFTGELFF.

Of note for this clone: One end of the junction varies from germline; a read error may be responsible. V is TRBV19 and J is TRBJ2-1, with 10 positions matching TRBD2. Per germline, CDR1 LNHDA and CDR2 SQIVND (reference sequence). The CDR3 runs 14 residues. CDR3 region: CASRIAGGRNEQFF. DNA for the CDR3: TGTGCCAGTAGAATAGCGGGGGGACGGAATGAGCAGTTCTTC. Filled out from reference TRBV19 and TRBJ2-1, the complete variable domain reads DGGITQSPKYLFRKEGQNVTLSCEQNLNHDAMYWYRQDPGQGLRLIYYSQIVNDFQKGDIAEGYSVSREKKESFPLTVTSAQKNPTAFYLCASRIAGGRNEQFFGPGTRLTVL.

V is TRBV6-5 and J is TRBJ2-7; possible D gene TRBD2, 7 bases. The CDR3 runs to 13 residues. CDR1 is MNHEY and CDR2 is SVGAGI in the germline V gene. V lost 8 bases and J 2 bases, leaving 13 bases between the germline ends. The CDR3 coding sequence is TGTGCCAGCGGGCGGGGGCTACCCTACGAGCAGTACGTC. Its translation is CASGRGLPYEQYV.

The V gene is TRBV29-1, the J gene TRBJ2-7; unclear D gene. The germline V gene encodes CDR1 SQVTM and CDR2 ANQGSEA. CDR3 size: 11 residues. CDR3: CSLGKLYEQYF. The CDR3 region has the DNA TGCAGTTTGGGCAAACTCTACGAGCAGTACTTC.

The chain links TRBV5-1 to TRBJ2-2; 13 bases agree with TRBD2. Looked up from germline, CDR1 is SGHRS and CDR2 is YFSETQ. The ends lost 5 bases at V and 1 base at J; junction bases unmatched: 5. The CDR3 runs 17 residues. For the CDR3, the DNA is TGCGCCAGCAGTCGGACTAGCGGGGGCCTGAACACCGGGGAGCTGTTTTTT. This codes for CASSRTSGGLNTGELFF. The variable domain in full, with the rest retrieved from reference TRBV5-1 and TRBJ2-2, is KAGVTQTPRYLIKTRGQQVTLSCSPISGHRSVSWYQQTPGQGLQFLFEYFSETQRNKGNFPGRFSGRQFSNSRSEMNVSTLELGDSALYLCASSRTSGGLNTGELFFGEGSRLTVL.

V usage is TRBV18 and J usage is TRBJ1-5, with TRBD1 identical over 7 bases. This CDR3 spans 15 amino acids. Germline values: CDR1 KGHSH, CDR2 LQKENI. Germline trimming cut 4 bases from V and 4 bases from J; bases unmatched to any gene: 7. CDR3 amino acids: CASSQGTAGNQPQHF. In DNA, the CDR3 is TGTGCCAGCTCACAGGGGACAGCCGGTAATCAGCCCCAGCATTTT. The whole variable domain, remainder taken from reference TRBV18 and TRBJ1-5, is NAGVMQNPRHLVRRRGQEARLRCSPMKGHSHVYWYRQLPEEGLKFMVYLQKENIIDESGMPKERFSAEFPKEGPSILRIQQVVRGDSAAYFCASSQGTAGNQPQHFGDGTRLSIL.

This clone turned up a few times. This rearrangement joins TRBV5-1 to TRBJ1-1; D call uncertain. The CDR3 has 15 residues. The germline V and J ends were trimmed by 0 bases and 0 bases, with 9 bases remaining between them. Germline V lookup: CDR1 SGHRS, CDR2 YFSETQ. CDR3 nucleotides: TGCGCCAGCAGCTTGGTCCCAGACATGAACACTGAAGCTTTCTTT. Protein sequence: CASSLVPDMNTEAFF.

This clone was recorded a few times. The rearrangement joins TRBV3-1 (or the pseudogene TRBV3-2) to TRBJ1-6; possible D gene TRBD1, 6 bases. There are 15 residues in the CDR3. Germline CDR1 and CDR2: LGHDT and YNNKEL (reference sequence). Trimming took off 3 bases at V and 10 bases at J, with 16 bases between the two ends. DNA for the CDR3: TGTGCCAGCAGCCAGGGGGCAGGGGTTGCGTCACCCCTCCACTTT. Protein product: CASSQGAGVASPLHF.

This clone has just one count. A clone one base away is much larger, so this may be a read error. This CDR3 is also generated by other DNA sequences in the sample. The chain combines TRBV5-1 with TRBJ1-6; tentative D call: TRBD1 (5 bases). This CDR3 has 15 amino acids. Germline CDR1 and CDR2: SGHRS and YFSETQ. DNA for the CDR3: TGCGCCAGCAGCTTGGCTGGGGCAGTTAATTCACCTCTCCACTTT. Amino acid sequence: CASSLAGAVNSPLHF.

The rearrangement joins TRBV5-1 to TRBJ2-1, with TRBD1 matching over 10 bases. CDR3 size: 15 residues. The germline gives CDR1 SGHRS, CDR2 YFSETQ. With 1 base clipped from V and 5 bases from J, the junction kept 3 bases outside the gene matches. CDR3 residues: CASSLTTGGHNEQFF. CDR3 nucleotide sequence: TGCGCCAGCAGCTTGACGACAGGGGGCCACAATGAGCAGTTCTTC.

The rearrangement joins TRBV7-6 to TRBJ1-3, with unresolved D. In germline, CDR1 is SGHVS, CDR2 FNYEAQ. The CDR3 runs to 16 residues. V was pared by 1 base and J by 0 bases, with 10 bases between. CDR3: CASSLGEGPSGNTIYF. In nucleotides, the CDR3 is TGTGCCAGCAGCTTAGGAGAGGGCCCCTCTGGAAACACCATATATTTT. Based on the CDR3 plus reference TRBV7-6 and TRBJ1-3, the full variable domain is GAGVSQSPRYKVTKRGQDVALRCDPISGHVSLYWYRQALGQGPEFLTYFNYEAQQDKSGLPNDRFSAERPEGSISTLTIQRTEQRDSAMYRCASSLGEGPSGNTIYFGEGSWLTVV.

J is TRBJ1-3 and V is TRBV7-3, with a possible D match to TRBD1 (6 bases). The CDR3 has 14 amino acids. The ends were cut back, 2 bases at V and 4 bases at J, with 9 bases in the middle. CDR1 and CDR2 (germline): SGHTA, FQGTGA. The CDR3 here is CASSLQGPGNTIYF. DNA for the CDR3: TGTGCCAGCAGCTTACAGGGGCCCGGAAACACCATATATTTT.

This clone was detected only a few times. V gene TRBV5-8 combines with J gene TRBJ2-7; TRBD2 is a possible D gene (5 bases). The CDR3 has 17 amino acids. Deletions cut 1 base from V and 0 bases from J, with 17 bases between. The germline V gene encodes CDR1 SGHTS and CDR2 YDEGEE. CDR3 amino acids: CASSLLLQADDSYEQYF. The CDR3 nucleotides are TGTGCCAGCAGCTTGTTGCTTCAAGCGGACGACTCCTACGAGCAGTACTTC.

The chain carries TRBV18 and TRBJ2-1; 11 positions match TRBD1. The germline CDR1 and CDR2 sequences are KGHSH and LQKENI. This CDR3 spans 15 amino acids. Unmatched junction bases numbered 4, after V lost 3 bases and J lost 6 bases. The CDR3: CASSPDRGRINEQFF. CDR3 bases: TGTGCCAGCTCACCGGACAGGGGGCGCATCAATGAGCAGTTCTTC.